A selection of T cell receptor beta chains follows, all from one sample in a study of cytomegalovirus exposure and HLA in healthy donors. TCRdb's table, derived via immunoSEQ multiplex PCR, lists solely in-frame clones and lacks some. The sample contains over 60,000 clones, about 94% of which appear only once. Sequences were obtained from PBMCs. The receptors originated from a young man in good health and CMV-seropositive. The CDR3 runs from the conserved cysteine through the conserved F or W. The D gene is left open where the match is weak. Clone size is stated in some rows and not others, as once, few, many or a class when expanded.

CASSNSGNTIYF	TGTGCCAGCAGTAACTCTGGAAACACCATATATTTT	TRBJ1-3	TRBV11-2	NA	NA
CASRTGFNQPQHF	TGTGCCAGCAGAACAGGGTTCAATCAGCCCCAGCATTTT	TRBJ1-5	TRBV28	NA	NA
CASSQGRGTVGIYEQYF	TGCGCCAGCAGCCAAGGGAGGGGGACAGTTGGTATCTACGAGCAGTACTTC	TRBJ2-7	TRBV4-1	NA	NA
CASSAYGQVSLSDTQYF	TGTGCCAGCAGCGCCTACGGACAGGTTTCACTGTCGGATACGCAGTATTTT	TRBJ2-3	TRBV9	TRBD1	NA
CATSRGLAGDVGYNEQFF	TGTGCCACCAGCAGAGGACTAGCGGGAGATGTTGGGTACAATGAGCAGTTCTTC	TRBJ2-1	TRBV15	TRBD2	NA
CASSESGAGGEKLFF	TGTGCCAGCAGTGAATCGGGAGCAGGGGGTGAAAAACTGTTTTTT	TRBJ1-4	TRBV6-4	TRBD1	NA
CAISDPSLTLVWQYF	TGTGCCATCAGTGATCCATCACTCACCCTCGTATGGCAGTACTTC	TRBJ2-7	TRBV10-3	NA	NA
CASSDSSGSIDEQFF	TGCGCCAGCAGCGACTCTAGCGGGAGTATAGATGAGCAGTTCTTC	TRBJ2-1	TRBV4-3	TRBD2	NA
CASSPTGEGEQYF	TGTGCCAGCAGCCCGACAGGGGAGGGAGAGCAGTACTTC	TRBJ2-7	TRBV6-1	NA	NA
CASSPRLATAYNEQFF	TGCGCCAGCAGCCCCCGACTAGCGACTGCCTACAATGAGCAGTTCTTC	TRBJ2-1	TRBV4-1	TRBD2	NA
CASSRTGDVAFF	TGTGCCAGCAGCCGGACAGGGGACGTAGCTTTCTTT	TRBJ1-1	TRBV2	TRBD1	NA
CASARDNPNTGELFF	TGTGCCAGCGCCCGGGACAACCCGAACACCGGGGAGCTGTTTTTT	TRBJ2-2	TRBV2	NA	NA
CASSPSEGTNEKLFF	TGTGCCAGCTCACCATCGGAGGGAACTAATGAAAAACTGTTTTTT	TRBJ1-4	TRBV18	NA	NA
CASNAWGGGPNTGELFF	TGTGCCAGCAACGCCTGGGGTGGGGGCCCGAACACCGGGGAGCTGTTTTTT	TRBJ2-2	TRBV5-8	NA	NA
CASSYYLNEQFF	TGTGCCAGCAGCTACTACCTGAATGAGCAGTTCTTC	TRBJ2-1	TRBV7-2	NA	NA
CASSDQVAGLHGELFF	TGTGCCAGCAGTGACCAGGTGGCAGGGCTTCATGGGGAGCTGTTTTTT	TRBJ2-2	TRBV6-4	NA	NA
CASSGSGTGGTEAFF	TGCGCCAGCAGTGGGTCCGGGACAGGGGGGACTGAAGCTTTCTTT	TRBJ1-1	TRBV10-2	TRBD1	NA
CASSDRLNTEAFF	TGTGCCAGTAGTGATAGATTGAACACTGAAGCTTTCTTT	TRBJ1-1	TRBV19	NA	NA
CASSPKLNTEAFF	TGTGCCAGCAGCCCCAAATTGAACACTGAAGCTTTCTTT	TRBJ1-1	TRBV9	NA	NA
CSVEVIPGTGHGTDTQYF	TGCAGCGTTGAAGTAATACCCGGGACAGGGCATGGCACAGATACGCAGTATTTT	TRBJ2-3	TRBV29-1	TRBD1	NA
CASSRGGSQQITGELFF	TGTGCCAGCAGCCGAGGGGGTTCGCAGCAAATCACCGGGGAGCTGTTTTTT	TRBJ2-2	TRBV11-2	NA	once
CASSWGPTDGGSYEQYF	TGTGCCAGCAGTTGGGGTCCCACGGACGGAGGTTCCTACGAGCAGTACTTC	TRBJ2-7	TRBV27	NA	large
CASSESASGQETQYF	TGTGCCAGCAGTGAGTCGGCTAGCGGACAAGAGACCCAGTACTTC	TRBJ2-5	TRBV6-4	TRBD2	few
CASSPRGRVVVEQYF	TGTGCCAGCAGTCCACGCGGGCGAGTCGTCGTCGAGCAGTACTTC	TRBJ2-7	TRBV27	NA	NA
CASSLLAGGLETQYF	TGTGCCAGCAGTCTACTAGCGGGGGGGCTAGAGACCCAGTACTTC	TRBJ2-5	TRBV6-5	TRBD2	NA
CATSTRLRQETQYF	TGTGCCACCAGCACACGACTAAGGCAAGAGACCCAGTACTTC	TRBJ2-5	TRBV15	NA	NA
CASSLTGLAENEQFF	TGTGCCAGCAGCTTAACAGGACTAGCAGAGAATGAGCAGTTCTTC	TRBJ2-1	TRBV7-9	TRBD2	NA
CASRADSMNTEAFF	TGTGCCAGCAGGGCAGACAGTATGAACACTGAAGCTTTCTTT	TRBJ1-1	TRBV2	NA	NA
CASSFGRGGSSYEQYF	TGTGCCAGCAGTTTTGGTCGGGGGGGGAGCTCCTACGAGCAGTACTTC	TRBJ2-7	TRBV28	TRBD2	once
CASKVGQGTGELFF	TGTGCCAGTAAAGTGGGACAGGGGACCGGGGAGCTGTTTTTT	TRBJ2-2	TRBV19	TRBD1	NA
CASSPGLVRAFYEQFF	TGTGCCAGCAGTCCCGGGCTCGTCAGGGCGTTCTATGAGCAGTTCTTC	TRBJ2-1	TRBV27	NA	NA
CASSPGTGAGHTEAFF	TGTGCCAGCAGTCCCGGGACAGGGGCTGGTCACACTGAAGCTTTCTTT	TRBJ1-1	TRBV28	TRBD1	NA
CASSQEPAGGTDTQYF	TGCGCCAGCAGCCAAGAACCAGCGGGAGGCACAGATACGCAGTATTTT	TRBJ2-3	TRBV4-1	TRBD2	few
CAISVGTYNTGELFF	TGTGCCATCAGTGTGGGGACATATAACACCGGGGAGCTGTTTTTT	TRBJ2-2	TRBV10-3	NA	NA
CASSAQAYEQYF	TGTGCCAGCAGTGCACAGGCCTACGAGCAGTACTTC	TRBJ2-7	TRBV6-1	NA	few
CASSPLAAVETQYF	TGTGCCAGCAGCCCACTAGCGGCCGTGGAGACCCAGTACTTC	TRBJ2-5	TRBV7-6	TRBD2	NA
CASSYQQGADTQYF	TGTGCCAGCAGTTACCAACAGGGCGCAGATACGCAGTATTTT	TRBJ2-3	TRBV6-5	NA	NA
CASSLGLASTDTQYF	TGTGCCAGCAGCTTAGGACTAGCGAGCACAGATACGCAGTATTTT	TRBJ2-3	TRBV11-2	TRBD2	NA
CASSEDSSGNTIYF	TGTGCCAGCAGTGAAGACTCCTCTGGAAACACCATATATTTT	TRBJ1-3	TRBV6-5	NA	NA
CASRAGYGGELFF	TGTGCCAGCAGGGCAGGTTATGGCGGGGAGCTGTTTTTT	TRBJ2-2	TRBV9	NA	NA
CASSLVQGAETQYF	TGTGCCAGCAGCTTAGTACAGGGAGCGGAGACCCAGTACTTC	TRBJ2-5	TRBV7-9	NA	NA
CASSFQGIQETQYF	TGTGCCAGCAGCTTCCAGGGGATACAAGAGACCCAGTACTTC	TRBJ2-5	TRBV5-6	NA	NA
CASSWGGTEYEQYF	TGCGCCAGCAGCTGGGGAGGGACGGAATACGAGCAGTACTTC	TRBJ2-7	TRBV5-1	TRBD2	NA
CASSDGAGELFF	TGTGCCAGCAGTGACGGGGCCGGGGAGCTGTTTTTT	TRBJ2-2	TRBV2	NA	NA
CASSPRRSLLGSAEAFF	TGTGCCAGTAGTCCACGCCGGTCGCTTCTGGGGAGCGCTGAAGCTTTCTTT	TRBJ1-1	TRBV19	NA	once
CASSLTGGTQETQYF	TGTGCCAGCAGTTTAACGGGGGGGACTCAAGAGACCCAGTACTTC	TRBJ2-5	TRBV28	TRBD2	NA
CSVGQGVSSGNTIYF	TGCAGCGTGGGACAGGGGGTGAGCTCTGGAAACACCATATATTTT	TRBJ1-3	TRBV29-1	TRBD1	NA
CASSVDRGVQETQYF	TGTGCCAGCAGCGTAGACCGGGGGGTCCAAGAGACCCAGTACTTC	TRBJ2-5	TRBV9	TRBD2	NA
CASSFRSQGSYEQYF	TGTGCCAGCAGTTTCCGATCCCAGGGGTCCTACGAGCAGTACTTC	TRBJ2-7	TRBV27	NA	NA
CASSLGQSYEQYF	TGCGCCAGCAGCTTGGGACAGTCTTACGAGCAGTACTTC	TRBJ2-7	TRBV5-1	NA	NA
CASSLSPRGSAEQYF	TGTGCCAGCAGTCTCTCCCCCAGGGGCTCTGCCGAGCAGTACTTC	TRBJ2-7	TRBV27	NA	NA
CASSLQGADTGELFF	TGTGCCAGCAGCTTACAAGGGGCCGACACCGGGGAGCTGTTTTTT	TRBJ2-2	TRBV11-2	NA	NA
CASSRRGLLAGETGELFF	TGTGCCAGCAGTAGAAGAGGTTTGCTAGCGGGAGAGACCGGGGAGCTGTTTTTT	TRBJ2-2	TRBV2	TRBD2	NA
CASSGSGTGGTDTQYF	TGTGCCAGCAGCGGCTCCGGGACAGGGGGCACAGATACGCAGTATTTT	TRBJ2-3	TRBV9	TRBD1	NA
CASSEAFHPNYGYTF	TGTGCCAGCAGTGAAGCATTCCATCCTAACTATGGCTACACCTTC	TRBJ1-2	TRBV6-1	NA	NA
CAWSLGGGGSTDTQYF	TGTGCCTGGAGTTTGGGTGGCGGGGGGTCCACAGATACGCAGTATTTT	TRBJ2-3	TRBV30	TRBD2	NA
CASSFRTENTEAFF	TGTGCCAGCAGCTTCCGGACAGAGAACACTGAAGCTTTCTTT	TRBJ1-1	TRBV9	NA	NA
CAWNPGQSYGYTF	TGTGCCTGGAATCCGGGACAGAGCTATGGCTACACCTTC	TRBJ1-2	TRBV30	TRBD1	NA
CASSQGGITQYF	TGCGCCAGCAGCCAGGGAGGGATAACCCAGTACTTC	TRBJ2-5	TRBV4-1	TRBD2	NA